The 24 T cell receptor beta chains listed next were all sequenced from one sample in a study of T cells in Graves' hyperthyroidism and ophthalmopathy (dated by TCRdb to about 2019). Library construction relied on multiplex PCR. The sequencer was an Illumina HiSeq 2000. The TCR beta CDR3 regions were amplified from the RNA transcripts. The first round of RT-PCR for the TCR CDR3 was performed with the HTBI primer set and the Qiagen OneStep RT-PCR kit. TCRdb reworked the public reads: Q25 trimming with fastp, MiXCR clone assembly, productive beta chains retained. Entries that share a CDR3 protein sequence are merged under the most common genes and DNA. The sample data list about 610,000 distinct CDR3 sequences, and roughly 14% of these were observed just once. Over 3.5% of the sample is taken by the ten largest. Material: blood. The receptors come from a woman between 35 and 50 years old with Graves' ophthalmopathy.

This clonotype came up a few times. The chain links TRBV7-2 to TRBJ2-1; D is possibly TRBD1 (5 bases). The V gene's germline CDR1 is SGHTA and CDR2 FQGNSA. The length of the CDR3 is 15 residues. V was shortened by 3 bases and J by 6 bases, with 15 bases between the two germline ends. The CDR3 region has the DNA TGTGCCAGCAGCTTCAGGGCTGCTGAGGTCAATGAGCAGTTCTTC. It translates to CASSFRAAEVNEQFF.

The chain couples TRBV12-3 or TRBV12-4 to TRBJ2-2, with D possibly matching TRBD2 (6 bases). Trimming took off 6 bases at V and 7 bases at J, with 15 bases between the two ends. This CDR3 spans 14 amino acids. CDR3 bases: TGTGCCAGCAGCCCCGGGGGAGGCCACGGGGAGCTGTTTTTT. Its translation is CASSPGGGHGELFF.

This clonotype has ten or more counts. The V and J genes are TRBV30 and TRBJ2-7, with D maybe TRBD2 (6 bases). V shed 4 bases and J shed 0 bases, with 10 bases lying between them. Germline CDR1 is GTSNPN and CDR2 is SVGIG (reference sequence). The CDR3 loop spans 13 amino acids. Here the CDR3 DNA reads TGTGCCTGGATGGGCGGGAACTCCTACGAGCAGTACTTC. Translating gives CAWMGGNSYEQYF. The full variable domain, completed using reference TRBV30 and TRBJ2-7, is SQTIHQWPATLVQPVGSPLSLECTVEGTSNPNLYWYRQAAGRGLQLLFYSVGIGQISSEVPQNLSASRPQDRQFILSSKKLLLSDSGFYLCAWMGGNSYEQYFGPGTRLTVT.

This clonotype was recorded many times. The V call is TRBV30, the J call TRBJ2-2, with TRBD2 matching over 10 bases. CDR3 size: 15 residues. Germline-derived CDR1 and CDR2 are GTSNPN and SVGIG (reference sequence). V dropped 0 bases and J dropped 5; count of bases not matched to a gene: 3. The DNA of the CDR3 is TGTGCCTGGAGTGTAGCTAGCGGGAGAACCGGGGAGCTGTTTTTT. It codes for CAWSVASGRTGELFF.

Ten or more counts support this clonotype. CDR3 amino acids: CASSHYSGIAKNIQYF. In DNA, the CDR3 is TGTGCCAGCAGTCATTATAGCGGAATAGCCAAAAACATTCAGTACTTC. This sequence joins TRBV6-2 or TRBV6-3 and TRBJ2-4; possibly TRBD2 for D (6 bases). Between the trimmed V and J ends, which lost 5 bases and 0 bases, there was a span of 14 bases. The CDR3 loop spans 16 amino acids. Germline loops: CDR1 MNHEY, CDR2 SVGEGT.

This rearrangement joins TRBV6-5 to TRBJ1-3; no clear D. Germline assignment: CDR1 MNHEY and CDR2 SVGAGI. The V end lost 2 bases, the J end lost 0 bases, and 8 bases lay between the germline ends. This CDR3 spans 15 amino acids. CDR3 DNA: TGTGCCAGCAGTTACGTCCAGCCCTCTGGAAACACCATATATTTT. Amino acid sequence: CASSYVQPSGNTIYF.

The table lists this clonotype with many counts. The chain joins TRBV6-4 to TRBJ1-1, with TRBD1 matching over 8 bases. There are 18 residues in the CDR3. The germline gives CDR1 MRHNA, CDR2 SNTAGT. V lost 5 bases, J lost 7 bases, and 21 bases stayed unmatched. The CDR3 region has the DNA TGTGCCAGCAGTCCGATTTTCGGACAGGGTCCTTCGGAGGGTGAAGCTTTCTTT. Its protein is CASSPIFGQGPSEGEAFF.

The chain is built from TRBV20-1 and TRBJ2-7; D possibly uses TRBD1 or TRBD2 (5 bases each). Germline CDR1 is DFQATT and CDR2 is SNEGSKA (reference sequence). V was shortened by 5 bases and J by 3 bases, with 8 bases between the two germline ends. The CDR3 totals 11 residues. CDR3 DNA: TGCAGTGCTGGGGACCTCTACGAGCAGTACTTC. Residues: CSAGDLYEQYF.

This clonotype was observed many times. V usage is TRBV30 and J usage is TRBJ2-6, with unresolved D. V was pared by 2 bases and J by 3 bases, with 8 bases between. Germline CDR1 is GTSNPN and CDR2 is SVGIG (reference sequence). CDR3 length: 14 residues. The CDR3 sequence is CAWSLNSGANVLTF. CDR3 nucleotide sequence: TGTGCCTGGAGTCTGAATAGTGGGGCCAACGTCCTGACTTTC.

This chain connects TRBV11-2 to TRBJ2-5; D gene uncertain. V lost 5 bases, J lost 4 bases, and 11 bases lay in between. Germline V lookup: CDR1 SGHAT, CDR2 FQNNGV. This CDR3 has 13 amino acids. This CDR3 is CASSREWGETQYF. CDR3 DNA sequence: TGTGCCAGCAGCCGTGAGTGGGGAGAGACCCAGTACTTC.

This clonotype was counted between two and nine times. V gene TRBV7-9 combines with J gene TRBJ2-7; tentative D call: TRBD1 (6 bases). Deletions cut 1 base from V and 6 bases from J, with 13 bases between. The CDR3 consists of 14 residues. CDR1 is SEHNR and CDR2 is FQNEAQ in the germline V gene (reference sequence). Here the CDR3 reads CASSLDPYRAEQYF. CDR3 DNA sequence: TGTGCCAGCAGCTTAGACCCTTACAGGGCCGAGCAGTACTTC.

This chain connects TRBV7-2 to TRBJ2-2, with 10 bases that match TRBD1. Per the germline V gene, CDR1 is SGHTA and CDR2 is FQGNSA. V lost 3 bases to trimming and J lost 4 bases; unmatched junction nucleotides: 17. The CDR3 length is 20 residues. CDR3 sequence (DNA): TGTGCCAGCAGCTTCCGCATCCGGGACAGGGGATTTCGCCGCACCGGGGAGCTGTTTTTT. It translates to CASSFRIRDRGFRRTGELFF.

This clonotype was seen at least ten times. The chain carries TRBV6-2 or TRBV6-3 and TRBJ2-7; perhaps TRBD1 as D (6 bases). The CDR3 covers 15 residues. V was trimmed by 6 bases and J by 0 bases, leaving 15 bases between them. CDR1 and CDR2 from the germline V gene are MNHEY and SVGEGT. The CDR3 region is CASSLLRQDSYEQYF. In DNA, the CDR3 is TGTGCCAGCAGCCTATTGCGACAGGACTCCTACGAGCAGTACTTC.

There are many counts of this clonotype. The genes are TRBV29-1 and TRBJ2-7, with TRBD1 matching 9 bases. Per the germline V gene, CDR1 is SQVTM and CDR2 is ANQGSEA. The CDR3 is 13 residues long. Trimming at V came to 6 bases and at J to 2 bases, leaving 5 bases not matched to a gene. CDR3 DNA sequence: TGCAGCGTGGCACAGGGGGCGGCCTACGAGCAGTACTTC. It encodes CSVAQGAAYEQYF.

This clonotype has at least ten counts. This chain joins TRBV4-1 and TRBJ2-2, with TRBD2 identical over 10 bases. The CDR3 sequence is 16 residues long. Germline V gene sequence: CDR1 MGHRA, CDR2 YSYEKL. V was clipped by 4 bases and J by 2 bases; unmatched bases: 4. The CDR3 DNA reads as TGCGCCAGCAGCCTCAGCGGGAGGGGAAACACCGGGGAGCTGTTTTTT. It specifies CASSLSGRGNTGELFF.

In its sample, this clonotype was seen many times. The CDR3: CASKGRLAGVGEQFF. CDR3 in DNA: TGTGCCTCGAAAGGGCGACTAGCGGGAGTAGGTGAGCAGTTCTTC. The chain carries TRBV6-2 or TRBV6-3 and TRBJ2-1, with 12 positions matching TRBD2. CDR1 is MNHEY, CDR2 SVGEGT, per germline. The V and J ends lost 11 bases and 9 bases, in that order; junction bases with no gene match: 14. The CDR3 has 15 amino acids.

This clonotype was found many times. The J gene is TRBJ2-7, the V gene TRBV29-1, with 10 bases that match TRBD1. CDR1 and CDR2 from the germline V gene are SQVTM and ANQGSEA. V lost 7 bases, J lost 2 bases, and 8 bases stayed unmatched. CDR3 length equals 14 residues. The CDR3 sequence is CSAIGTGATYEQYF. In DNA form, the CDR3 reads TGCAGCGCCATCGGGACAGGGGCGACCTACGAGCAGTACTTC.

This clonotype was recorded a few times. The CDR3 is CASSNPRPTNTGELFF. The CDR3 nucleotides are TGTGCCAGCAGCAACCCACGACCCACGAACACCGGGGAGCTGTTTTTT. This chain connects TRBV6-1 to TRBJ2-2; D is uncertain. The V and J ends lost 6 bases and 0 bases respectively, with 14 bases between them. This CDR3 is built from 16 residues. From germline, CDR1 is MNHNS and CDR2 SASEGT.

A single count supports this clonotype. CDR3 in amino acids: CASRPPREGTEAFF. The DNA of the CDR3 is TGTGCCAGCAGGCCCCCTAGGGAGGGAACTGAAGCTTTCTTT. The chain links TRBV6-1 to TRBJ1-1; D is uncertain. Trimming took off 6 bases at V and 5 bases at J, with 16 bases between the two ends. From germline, CDR1 is MNHNS and CDR2 SASEGT. The CDR3 has 14 amino acids.

This clonotype was detected ten times or more. V and J are TRBV11-2 and TRBJ2-5; D is possibly TRBD1 (5 bases). Per the germline V gene, CDR1 is SGHAT and CDR2 is FQNNGV. The CDR3 totals 12 residues. V was shortened by 5 bases and J by 2 bases, with 6 bases between the two germline ends. For the CDR3, the DNA is TGTGCCAGCAGCCAGGGACAAGAGACCCAGTACTTC. Translating gives CASSQGQETQYF. The whole variable domain, filled in from reference TRBV11-2 and TRBJ2-5, reads EAGVAQSPRYKIIEKRQSVAFWCNPISGHATLYWYQQILGQGPKLLIQFQNNGVVDDSQLPKDRFSAERLKGVDSTLKIQPAKLEDSAVYLCASSQGQETQYFGPGTRLLVL.

This clonotype was observed once. V usage is TRBV4-2 and J usage is TRBJ2-2, with 7 nucleotides matching TRBD2. V trimming: 1 base; J trimming: 3 bases; junction bases outside the gene matches: 8. Germline loops: CDR1 LGHNA, CDR2 YNFKEQ. The CDR3 loop spans 17 amino acids. The CDR3 loop is CASSQASREIHTGELFF. In DNA, the CDR3 is TGTGCCAGCAGCCAAGCGTCGCGGGAGATCCACACCGGGGAGCTGTTTTTT.

This clonotype was seen a few times. V gene TRBV19 combines with J gene TRBJ1-5; 9 nucleotides agree with TRBD1. The CDR3 has 15 residues. CDR1 and CDR2 (germline): LNHDA, SQIVND (reference sequence). J lost 6 bases, V lost 5 bases, and 8 bases had no gene match. CDR3 coding DNA: TGTGCCAGTAGTGGCTCGGGACAGGGCAGTCAGCCCCAGCATTTT. Its translation: CASSGSGQGSQPQHF.

V gene TRBV6-1 combines with J gene TRBJ2-1, with 9 bases identical to TRBD1. From germline, CDR1 is MNHNS and CDR2 SASEGT. This CDR3 is built from 15 residues. The V and J ends lost 6 bases and 7 bases, in that order; junction bases with no gene match: 10. CDR3 in amino acids: CASRSTGGGGNEQFF. For the CDR3, the DNA is TGTGCCAGCAGGTCAACAGGGGGCGGTGGGAATGAGCAGTTCTTC.

This clonotype was picked up a small number of times. This chain connects TRBV19 to TRBJ2-7, with D perhaps matching TRBD1 or TRBD2 (5 bases each). The V end was cut by 1 base, the J end by 3 bases, with 13 bases between. Germline V CDR1 and CDR2: LNHDA, SQIVND (reference sequence). This CDR3 comprises 15 residues. The DNA of the CDR3 is TGTGCCAGTAGTATAGTCGGGGCCGGGGACTACGAGCAGTACTTC. It yields the protein CASSIVGAGDYEQYF.